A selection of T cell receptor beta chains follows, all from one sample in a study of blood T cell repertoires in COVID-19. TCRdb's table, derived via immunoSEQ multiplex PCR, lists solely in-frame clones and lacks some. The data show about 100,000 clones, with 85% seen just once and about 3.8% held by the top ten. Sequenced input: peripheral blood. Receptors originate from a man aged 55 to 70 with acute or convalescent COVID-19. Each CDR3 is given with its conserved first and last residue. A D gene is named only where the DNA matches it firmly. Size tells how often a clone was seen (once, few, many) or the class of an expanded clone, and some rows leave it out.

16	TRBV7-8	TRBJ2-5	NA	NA	TGTGCCAGCAGCCCAACCCCGGGAACAAGGCAAGAGACCCAGTACTTC	CASSPTPGTRQETQYF
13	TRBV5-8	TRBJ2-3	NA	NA	TGTGCCAGCAGCTTGGCCATTCCAGATACGCAGTATTTT	CASSLAIPDTQYF
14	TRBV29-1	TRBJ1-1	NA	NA	TGCAGCGTTGGAATTGGGCCTGGGTCCGCTGAAGCTTTCTTT	CSVGIGPGSAEAFF
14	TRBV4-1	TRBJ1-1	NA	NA	TGCGCCAGCAGCCATGAGAATGGGAACACTGAAGCTTTCTTT	CASSHENGNTEAFF
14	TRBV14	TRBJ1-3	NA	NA	TGTGCCAGCAGCCTGGGGAGGGCTGGAAACACCATATATTTT	CASSLGRAGNTIYF
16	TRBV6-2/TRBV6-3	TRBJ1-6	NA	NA	TGTGCCAGCAGTTACGCGGGACTTCCCTATAATTCACCCCTCCACTTT	CASSYAGLPYNSPLHF
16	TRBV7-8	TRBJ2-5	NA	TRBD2	TGTGCCAGCAGCTTTATGGGACTAGGTTTTTCCGAGACCCAGTACTTC	CASSFMGLGFSETQYF
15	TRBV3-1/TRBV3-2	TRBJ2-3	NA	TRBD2	TGTGCCAGCAGCCAGGAAGGCCTAGCGGGATTTACGCAGTATTTT	CASSQEGLAGFTQYF
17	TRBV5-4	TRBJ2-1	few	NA	TGTGCCAGCAGCTCGCCGGGGTTGAGCGGAGGTTACAATGAGCAGTTCTTC	CASSSPGLSGGYNEQFF
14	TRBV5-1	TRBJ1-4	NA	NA	TGCGCCAGCAGCTTGGTGTCCCCGAATGAAAAACTGTTTTTT	CASSLVSPNEKLFF
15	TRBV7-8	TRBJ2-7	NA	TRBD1	TGTGCCAGCAGCCCGCGGACAGGGGGCGCAAACGAGCAGTACTTC	CASSPRTGGANEQYF
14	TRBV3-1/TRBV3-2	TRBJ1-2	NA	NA	TGTGCCAGCAGCCAAGCGGTCAGGGAGGGAGGCTACACCTTC	CASSQAVREGGYTF
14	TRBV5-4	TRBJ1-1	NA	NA	TGTGCCAGCAGTGGCGGTCCAGTCCGCACTGAAGCTTTCTTT	CASSGGPVRTEAFF
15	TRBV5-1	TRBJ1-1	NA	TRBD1	TGCGCCAGCAGCTTGGGACAGGGGTCGGGTACTGAAGCTTTCTTT	CASSLGQGSGTEAFF
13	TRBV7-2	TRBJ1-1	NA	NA	TGTGCCAGCAGCTTTGACTCGGACACTGAAGCTTTCTTT	CASSFDSDTEAFF
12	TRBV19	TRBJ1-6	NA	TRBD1	TGCCCTGGACAGGGGGAAAATTCACCCCTCCACTTT	CPGQGENSPLHF
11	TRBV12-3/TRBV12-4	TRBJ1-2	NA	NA	TGTGCCAGCAGTTTCACAGGAGGCTACACCTTC	CASSFTGGYTF
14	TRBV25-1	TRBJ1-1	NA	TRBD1	TGTGCCAGCAGTGACCGGGACAGGGGGCGTGAAGCTTTCTTT	CASSDRDRGREAFF
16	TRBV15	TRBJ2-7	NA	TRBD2	TGTGCCACCAGCAGAGTTCGACTAGCGGGAGGCTACGAGCAGTACTTC	CATSRVRLAGGYEQYF
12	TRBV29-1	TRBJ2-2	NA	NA	TGCAGCGTTGGGGGAGGCACCGGGGAGCTGTTTTTT	CSVGGGTGELFF
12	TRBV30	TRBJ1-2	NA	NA	NA	CAWSVFGQGSTF
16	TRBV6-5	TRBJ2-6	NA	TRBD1	TGTGCCAGCAGTTCAGACTGGACAGGGAGGGCCAACGTCCTGACTTTC	CASSSDWTGRANVLTF
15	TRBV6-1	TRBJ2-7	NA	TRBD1	TGTGCCAGCAGTGAGTCCGGGACAGGAGCCTACGAGCAGTACTTC	CASSESGTGAYEQYF
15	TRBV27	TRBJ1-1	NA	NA	TGTGCCAGCAGTTTCTCAGGGTTTGGGAACACTGAAGCTTTCTTT	CASSFSGFGNTEAFF
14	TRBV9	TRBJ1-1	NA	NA	TGTGCCAGCAGCGTATCAGCGTTGGACACTGAAGCTTTCTTT	CASSVSALDTEAFF
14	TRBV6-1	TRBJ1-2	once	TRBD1	TGTGCCAGCAGTGAGTCCGGGACAGTACGTGGCTACACCTTC	CASSESGTVRGYTF
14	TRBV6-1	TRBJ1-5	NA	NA	TGTGCCAGCAGTGAGATGGCGGGCAATCAGCCCCAGCATTTT	CASSEMAGNQPQHF
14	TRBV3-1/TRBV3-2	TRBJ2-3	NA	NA	TGTGCCAGCAGCCAGCTACGGGACTCCGGTACGCAGTATTTT	CASSQLRDSGTQYF
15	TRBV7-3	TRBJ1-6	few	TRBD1	TGTGCCAGCAGCTCTACCGGGACAGGGGGCTCACCCCTCCACTTT	CASSSTGTGGSPLHF
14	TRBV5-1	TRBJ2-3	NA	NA	TGCGCCAGCAGCTTGGAGCTAGACACAGATACGCAGTATTTT	CASSLELDTDTQYF
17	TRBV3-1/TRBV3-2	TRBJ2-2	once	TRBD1	TGTGCCAGCAGCCAAGGTACGGGACAGGGGACGACCAGGGAGCTGTTTTTT	CASSQGTGQGTTRELFF
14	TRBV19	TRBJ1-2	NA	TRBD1	TGTGCCAGTAGTCCCCAACGGGACAGGGCCCTCTACACCTTC	CASSPQRDRALYTF
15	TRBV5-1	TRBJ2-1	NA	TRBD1	TGCGCCAGCAGCCCCCCTCCGACAGGGTACAATGAGCAGTTCTTC	CASSPPPTGYNEQFF
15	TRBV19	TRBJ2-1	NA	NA	TGTGCCAGTAGTATGCTCGCGGGGCTAGGTAATGAGCAGTTCTTC	CASSMLAGLGNEQFF
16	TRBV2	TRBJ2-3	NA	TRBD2	TGTGCCAGCAGGGCGGGGCTAGCGGGAGAGGTGGATACGCAGTATTTT	CASRAGLAGEVDTQYF
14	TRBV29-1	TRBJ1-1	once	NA	TGCAGCGTCCAGTCGGCAGGGAAGAACACTGAAGCTTTCTTT	CSVQSAGKNTEAFF
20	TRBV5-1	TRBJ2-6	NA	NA	TGCGCCAGCAGCTTCTGGGGGCGCGGTAGTTCACTCTCTGGGGCCAACGTCCTGACTTTC	CASSFWGRGSSLSGANVLTF
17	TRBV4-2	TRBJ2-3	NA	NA	TGTGCCAGCAGCCAAGATCGGAGACAGCCTTTCACAGATACGCAGTATTTT	CASSQDRRQPFTDTQYF
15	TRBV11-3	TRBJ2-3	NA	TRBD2	TGTGCCAGCAGCTTAGATCGAGTAGCGGGAGGTACGCAGTATTTT	CASSLDRVAGGTQYF
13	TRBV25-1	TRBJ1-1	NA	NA	TGTGCCAGCAGTATCGGTCCGAACACTGAAGCTTTCTTT	CASSIGPNTEAFF
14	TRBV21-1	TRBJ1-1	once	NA	TGTGCCAGCGGGGACAGGGGGTTCTACACTGAAGCTTTCTTT	CASGDRGFYTEAFF
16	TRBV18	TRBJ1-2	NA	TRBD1	TGTGCCAGCTCAGCCACCGGGACAGGGTCATGGTATGGCTACACCTTC	CASSATGTGSWYGYTF
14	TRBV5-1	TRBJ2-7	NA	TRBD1	TGCGCCAGCAGTAGGTCTGGACAGGTCTACGAGCAGTACTTC	CASSRSGQVYEQYF
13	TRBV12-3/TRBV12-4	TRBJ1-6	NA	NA	TGTGCCAGCAGTCCCGACCTCGGGACACCCCTCCACTTT	CASSPDLGTPLHF
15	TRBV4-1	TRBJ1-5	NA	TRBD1	TGCGCCAGCGCCCGGACAGGGACAGGCAATCAGCCCCAGCATTTT	CASARTGTGNQPQHF
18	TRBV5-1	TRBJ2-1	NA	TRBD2	TGCGCCAGCAGCCCACGTCATTGGGCTAGCGGGAGAGACAATGAGCAGTTCTTC	CASSPRHWASGRDNEQFF
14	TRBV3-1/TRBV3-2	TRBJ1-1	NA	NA	TGTGCCAGCAGCCACAGAGCGGTGAACACTGAAGCTTTCTTT	CASSHRAVNTEAFF
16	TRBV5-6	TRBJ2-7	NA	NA	TGTGCCAGCAGCTTGGGTTTACATACAAACCCCTACGAGCAGTACTTC	CASSLGLHTNPYEQYF
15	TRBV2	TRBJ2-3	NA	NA	TGTGCCAGCAGTGATTCTCTAGAGGGCACAGATACGCAGTATTTT	CASSDSLEGTDTQYF
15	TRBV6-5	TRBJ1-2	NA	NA	TGTGCCAGCAGTTACACGCAGGGGTCGGACTATGGCTACACCTTC	CASSYTQGSDYGYTF
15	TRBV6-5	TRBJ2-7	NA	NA	TGTGCCAGCAGTTATTCGACAGCCAGCTCCTACGAGCAGTACTTC	CASSYSTASSYEQYF
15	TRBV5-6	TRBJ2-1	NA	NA	TGTGCCAGCAGCTTGCCACAGGGAGTGGGGAATGAGCAGTTCTTC	CASSLPQGVGNEQFF
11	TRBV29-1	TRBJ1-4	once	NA	TGCAGCGGCGGCCATAATGAAAAACTGTTTTTT	CSGGHNEKLFF